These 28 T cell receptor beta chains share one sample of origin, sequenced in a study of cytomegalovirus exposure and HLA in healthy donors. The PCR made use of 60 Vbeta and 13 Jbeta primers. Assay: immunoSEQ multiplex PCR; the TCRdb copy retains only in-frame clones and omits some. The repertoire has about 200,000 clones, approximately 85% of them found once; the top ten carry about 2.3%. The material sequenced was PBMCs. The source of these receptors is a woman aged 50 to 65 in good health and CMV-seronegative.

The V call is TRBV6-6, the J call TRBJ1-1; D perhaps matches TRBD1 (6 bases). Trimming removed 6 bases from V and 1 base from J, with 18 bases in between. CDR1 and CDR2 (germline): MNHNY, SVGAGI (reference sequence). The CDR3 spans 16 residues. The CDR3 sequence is CASSKAGVDWNTEAFF. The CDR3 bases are TGTGCCAGCAGCAAGGCAGGGGTCGATTGGAACACTGAAGCTTTCTTT.

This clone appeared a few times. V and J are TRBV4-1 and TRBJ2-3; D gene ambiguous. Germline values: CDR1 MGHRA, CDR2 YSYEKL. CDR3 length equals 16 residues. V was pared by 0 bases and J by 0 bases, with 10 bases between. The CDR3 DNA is TGCGCCAGCAGCCAAGACCAAGCACTCAGCACAGATACGCAGTATTTT. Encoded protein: CASSQDQALSTDTQYF.

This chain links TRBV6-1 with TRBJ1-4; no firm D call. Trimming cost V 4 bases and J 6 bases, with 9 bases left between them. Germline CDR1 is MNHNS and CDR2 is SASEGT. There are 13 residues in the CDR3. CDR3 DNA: TGTGCCAGCAGTGGGCTGTGGTATGAAAAACTGTTTTTT. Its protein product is CASSGLWYEKLFF.

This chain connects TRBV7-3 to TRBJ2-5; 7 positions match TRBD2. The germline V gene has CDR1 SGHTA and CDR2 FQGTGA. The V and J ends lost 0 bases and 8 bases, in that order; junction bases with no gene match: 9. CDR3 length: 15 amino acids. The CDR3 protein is CASSLTSSGFDTQYF. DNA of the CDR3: TGTGCCAGCAGCTTAACATCTAGCGGTTTTGACACCCAGTACTTC. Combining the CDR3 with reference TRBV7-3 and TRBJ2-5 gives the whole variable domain GAGVSQTPSNKVTEKGKYVELRCDPISGHTALYWYRQSLGQGPEFLIYFQGTGAADDSGLPNDRFFAVRPEGSVSTLKIQRTERGDSAVYLCASSLTSSGFDTQYFGPGTRLLVL.

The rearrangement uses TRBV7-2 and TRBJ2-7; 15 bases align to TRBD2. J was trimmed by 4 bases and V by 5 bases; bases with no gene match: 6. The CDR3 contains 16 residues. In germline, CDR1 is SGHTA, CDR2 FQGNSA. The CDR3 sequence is CASSLGGLAGGYEQYF. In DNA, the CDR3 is TGTGCCAGCAGCCTAGGGGGACTAGCGGGAGGATACGAGCAGTACTTC. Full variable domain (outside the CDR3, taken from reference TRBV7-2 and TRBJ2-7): GAGVSQSPSNKVTEKGKDVELRCDPISGHTALYWYRQSLGQGLEFLIYFQGNSAPDKSGLPSDRFSAERTGGSVSTLTIQRTQQEDSAVYLCASSLGGLAGGYEQYFGPGTRLTVT.

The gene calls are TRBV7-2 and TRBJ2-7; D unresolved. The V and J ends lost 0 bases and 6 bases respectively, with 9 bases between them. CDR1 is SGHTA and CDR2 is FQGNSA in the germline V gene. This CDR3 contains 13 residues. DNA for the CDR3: TGTGCCAGCAGCTTAGCGCGGCTCCGCGAGCAGTACTTC. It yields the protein CASSLARLREQYF.

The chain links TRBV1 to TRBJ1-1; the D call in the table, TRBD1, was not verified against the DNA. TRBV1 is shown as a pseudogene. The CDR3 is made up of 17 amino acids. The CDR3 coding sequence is TGCACCAGCAGCCAAGAAAGGGAAGGGGGAAGGTACACTGAAGCTTTCTTT. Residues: CTSSQEREGGRYTEAFF.

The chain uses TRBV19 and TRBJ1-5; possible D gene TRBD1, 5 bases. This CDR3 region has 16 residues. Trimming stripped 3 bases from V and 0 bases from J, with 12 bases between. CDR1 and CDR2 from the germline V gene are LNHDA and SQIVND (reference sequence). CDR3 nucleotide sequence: TGTGCCAGTAGTATGCAGGGATCCTATAGCAATCAGCCCCAGCATTTT. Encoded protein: CASSMQGSYSNQPQHF.

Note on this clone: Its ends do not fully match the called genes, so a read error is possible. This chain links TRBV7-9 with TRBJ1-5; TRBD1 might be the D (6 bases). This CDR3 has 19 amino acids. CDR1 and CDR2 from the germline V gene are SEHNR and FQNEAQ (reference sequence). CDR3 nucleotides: TGTTCCAGCAGCTCAATGGGGGCTTGGAAAGGAGATAGCAATCAGCCCCAGCATTTT. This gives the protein CSSSSMGAWKGDSNQPQHF.

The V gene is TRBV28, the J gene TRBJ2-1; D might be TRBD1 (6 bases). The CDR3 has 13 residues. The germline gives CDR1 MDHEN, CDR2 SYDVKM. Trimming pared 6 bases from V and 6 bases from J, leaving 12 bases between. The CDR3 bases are TGTGCCAGCAGAAAGGGACAACGCAATGAGCAGTTCTTC. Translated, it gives CASRKGQRNEQFF.

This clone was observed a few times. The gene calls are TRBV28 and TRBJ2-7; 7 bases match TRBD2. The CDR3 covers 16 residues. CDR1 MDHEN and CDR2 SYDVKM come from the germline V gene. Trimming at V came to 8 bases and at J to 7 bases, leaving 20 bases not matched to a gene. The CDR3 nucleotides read TGTGCCAGCCGCTCCCCTGGGGGGGAGGGCCGGGGGGAGCAGTACTTC. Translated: CASRSPGGEGRGEQYF. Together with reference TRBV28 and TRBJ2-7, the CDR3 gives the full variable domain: DVKVTQSSRYLVKRTGEKVFLECVQDMDHENMFWYRQDPGLGLRLIYFSYDVKMKEKGDIPEGYSVSREKKERFSLILESASTNQTSMYLCASRSPGGEGRGEQYFGPGTRLTVT.

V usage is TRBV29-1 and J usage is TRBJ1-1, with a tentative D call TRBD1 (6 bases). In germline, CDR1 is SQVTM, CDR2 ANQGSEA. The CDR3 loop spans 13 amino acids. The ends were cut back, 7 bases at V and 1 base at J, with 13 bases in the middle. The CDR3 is CSASSTGNTEAFF. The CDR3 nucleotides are TGCAGCGCTTCCTCGACAGGGAACACTGAAGCTTTCTTT.

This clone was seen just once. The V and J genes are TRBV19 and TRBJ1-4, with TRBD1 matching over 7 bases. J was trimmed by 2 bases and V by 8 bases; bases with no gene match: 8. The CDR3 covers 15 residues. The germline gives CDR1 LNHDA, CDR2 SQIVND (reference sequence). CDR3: CASYPRGATNEKLFF. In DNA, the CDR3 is TGTGCCAGTTACCCCAGGGGGGCGACTAATGAAAAACTGTTTTTT.

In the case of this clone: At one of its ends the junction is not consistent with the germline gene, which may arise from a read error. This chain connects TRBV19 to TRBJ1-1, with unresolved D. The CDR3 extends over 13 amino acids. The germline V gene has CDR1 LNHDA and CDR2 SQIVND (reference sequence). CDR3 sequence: CTSSISTNTEAFF. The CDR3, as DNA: TGTACCAGTAGTATTTCTACGAACACTGAAGCTTTCTTT.

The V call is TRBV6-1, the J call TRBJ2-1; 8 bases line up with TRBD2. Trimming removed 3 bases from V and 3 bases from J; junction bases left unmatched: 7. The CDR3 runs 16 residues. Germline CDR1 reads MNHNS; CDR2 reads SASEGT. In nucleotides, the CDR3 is TGTGCCAGCAGTGACCTAGCGGGCCGAATCTACAATGAGCAGTTCTTC. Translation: CASSDLAGRIYNEQFF.

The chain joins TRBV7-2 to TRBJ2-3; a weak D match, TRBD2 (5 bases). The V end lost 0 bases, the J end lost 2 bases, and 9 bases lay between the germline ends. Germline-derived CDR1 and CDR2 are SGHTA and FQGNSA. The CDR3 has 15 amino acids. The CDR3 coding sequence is TGTGCCAGCAGCTTAGCACGGACTCTCACAGATACGCAGTATTTT. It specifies CASSLARTLTDTQYF.

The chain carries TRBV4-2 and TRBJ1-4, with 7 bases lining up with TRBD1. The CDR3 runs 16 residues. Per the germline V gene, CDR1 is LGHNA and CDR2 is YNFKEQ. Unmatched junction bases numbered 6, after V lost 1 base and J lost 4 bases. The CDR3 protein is CASSQVRGQINEKLFF. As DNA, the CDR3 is TGTGCCAGCAGCCAAGTGAGGGGACAGATTAATGAAAAACTGTTTTTT.

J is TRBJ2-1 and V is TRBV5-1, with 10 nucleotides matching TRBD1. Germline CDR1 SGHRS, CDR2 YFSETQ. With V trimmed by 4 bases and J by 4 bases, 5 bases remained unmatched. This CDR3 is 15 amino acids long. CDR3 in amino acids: CASSEGQGKYNEQFF. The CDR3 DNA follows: TGCGCCAGCAGCGAGGGACAGGGGAAATACAATGAGCAGTTCTTC.

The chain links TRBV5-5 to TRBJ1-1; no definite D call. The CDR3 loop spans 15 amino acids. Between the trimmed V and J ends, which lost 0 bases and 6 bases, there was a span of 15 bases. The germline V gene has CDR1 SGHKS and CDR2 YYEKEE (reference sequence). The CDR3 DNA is TGTGCCAGCAGCTTGGTAGCGGCGTTCTTCTCTGAAGCTTTCTTT. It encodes CASSLVAAFFSEAFF.

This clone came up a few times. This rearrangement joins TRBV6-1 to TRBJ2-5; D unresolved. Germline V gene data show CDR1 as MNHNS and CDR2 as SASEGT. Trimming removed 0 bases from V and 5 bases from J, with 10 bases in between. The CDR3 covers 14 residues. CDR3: CASSEAPFEETQYF. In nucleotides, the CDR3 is TGTGCCAGCAGTGAAGCGCCGTTTGAGGAGACCCAGTACTTC.

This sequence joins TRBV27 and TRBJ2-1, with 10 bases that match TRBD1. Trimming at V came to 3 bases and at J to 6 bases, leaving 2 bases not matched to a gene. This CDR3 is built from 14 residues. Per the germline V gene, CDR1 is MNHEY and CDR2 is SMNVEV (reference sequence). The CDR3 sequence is CASSFRTGGNEQFF. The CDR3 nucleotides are TGTGCCAGCAGTTTTAGGACAGGGGGCAATGAGCAGTTCTTC.

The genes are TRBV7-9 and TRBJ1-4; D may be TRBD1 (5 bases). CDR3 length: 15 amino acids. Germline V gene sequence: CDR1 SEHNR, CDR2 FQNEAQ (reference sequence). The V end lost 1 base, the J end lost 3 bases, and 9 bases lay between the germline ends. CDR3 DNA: TGTGCCAGCAGCTTAGTAGAGACAGCTAATGAAAAACTGTTTTTT. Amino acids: CASSLVETANEKLFF. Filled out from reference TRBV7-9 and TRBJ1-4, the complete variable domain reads DTGVSQNPRHKITKRGQNVTFRCDPISEHNRLYWYRQTLGQGPEFLTYFQNEAQLEKSRLLSDRFSAERPKGSFSTLEIQRTEQGDSAMYLCASSLVETANEKLFFGSGTQLSVL.

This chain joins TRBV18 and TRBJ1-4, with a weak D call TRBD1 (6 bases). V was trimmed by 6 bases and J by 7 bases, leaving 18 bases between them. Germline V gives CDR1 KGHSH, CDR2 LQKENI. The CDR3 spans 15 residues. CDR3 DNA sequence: TGTGCCAGCTCGGAACAGGGAGAGCTTTCTGAAAAACTGTTTTTT. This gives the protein CASSEQGELSEKLFF.

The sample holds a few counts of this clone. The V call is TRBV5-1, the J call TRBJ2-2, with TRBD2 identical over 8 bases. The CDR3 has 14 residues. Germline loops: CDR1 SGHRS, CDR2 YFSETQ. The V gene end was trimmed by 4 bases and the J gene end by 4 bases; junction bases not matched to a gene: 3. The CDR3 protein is CASSREGRTGELFF. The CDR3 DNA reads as TGCGCCAGCAGCCGGGAGGGTCGCACCGGGGAGCTGTTTTTT.

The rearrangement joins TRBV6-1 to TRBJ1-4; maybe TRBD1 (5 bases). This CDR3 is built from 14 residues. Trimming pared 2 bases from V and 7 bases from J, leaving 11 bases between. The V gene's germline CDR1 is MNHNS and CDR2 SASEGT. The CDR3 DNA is TGTGCCAGCAGTGAACGCGGGGCGGGTGAAAAACTGTTTTTT. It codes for CASSERGAGEKLFF.

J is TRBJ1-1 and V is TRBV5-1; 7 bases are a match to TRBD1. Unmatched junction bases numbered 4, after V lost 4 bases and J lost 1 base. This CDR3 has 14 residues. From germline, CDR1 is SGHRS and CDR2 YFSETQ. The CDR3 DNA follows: TGCGCCAGCAGCCCCGGGACAGCGAACACTGAAGCTTTCTTT. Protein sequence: CASSPGTANTEAFF.

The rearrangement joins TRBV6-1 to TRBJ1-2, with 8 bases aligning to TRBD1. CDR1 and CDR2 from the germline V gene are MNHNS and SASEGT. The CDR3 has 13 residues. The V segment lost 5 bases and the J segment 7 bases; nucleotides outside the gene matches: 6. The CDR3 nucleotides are TGTGCCAGCAGTAGGACAGGGTCTGGTGGCTACACCTTC. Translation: CASSRTGSGGYTF.

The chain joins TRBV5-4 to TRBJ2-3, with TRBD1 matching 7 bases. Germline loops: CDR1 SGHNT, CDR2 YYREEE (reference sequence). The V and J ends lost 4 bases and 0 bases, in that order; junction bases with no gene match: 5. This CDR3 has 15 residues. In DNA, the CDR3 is TGTGCCAGCAGCCTACGGGGACAGAGCACAGATACGCAGTATTTT. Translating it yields CASSLRGQSTDTQYF.